The clone carrying this TCR beta chain was observed many times. TCRbeta library preparation incorporated unique molecular identifiers. TCRdb itself ran the PCR reads through MiXCR, one entry per CDR3 protein. The table shows some 550,000 distinct CDR3 sequences, with roughly 24% occurring only once. The V and J ends lost 5 bases and 0 bases respectively, with 8 bases between them. There are 13 residues in the CDR3. Germline V gene sequence: CDR1 DFQATT, CDR2 SNEGSKA (reference sequence). These data come from a study of T-cell reconstitution after alpha-beta-depleted transplantation in children. This sequence originates from a boy under two years old who had a stem cell transplant for acute myeloid leukemia, so the T cells may come from the graft donor. The chain uses TRBV20-1 and TRBJ1-3; a weak D match, TRBD1 (5 bases). The sample consisted of PBMCs, mostly from graft donor cells, taken 360 days after TCRalphabeta/CD19-depleted stem cell transplant. CDR3 amino acids: CSAPTVSGNTIYF. DNA for the CDR3: TGCAGTGCTCCGACAGTCTCTGGAAACACCATATATTTT.